This is a list of T cell receptor beta chains from one sample in a study of T cells in Graves' hyperthyroidism and ophthalmopathy. TCRdb used MiXCR to reprocess the multiplex PCR reads, holding one entry per CDR3 protein. The data contain about 290,000 distinct CDR3 sequences, roughly 20% of them singletons. Sequences were obtained from blood. Receptors originate from a man over 45 with Graves' ophthalmopathy. Both conserved end residues are part of each CDR3. The order of the fields is V gene, D gene, clone size, J gene, CDR3 DNA, CDR3 protein. D genes are given only for firm matches. A row's size may be missing; if present it is once, few, many or a size class.

TRBV15	-	-	TRBJ1-2	TGTGCCACCAGCAGAGTGGTAATGACGGGGGATGGCTACACCTTC	CATSRVVMTGDGYTF
TRBV27	-	-	TRBJ1-5	TGTGCCAGCAGGTCGGGCAATCAGCCCCAGCATTTT	CASRSGNQPQHF
TRBV9	-	few	TRBJ2-7	TGTGCCAGCAGCGGATCACAGGTCCCGGTGGGCGAGCAGTACTTC	CASSGSQVPVGEQYF
TRBV12-3/TRBV12-4	-	-	TRBJ2-2	TGTGCCAGCAGCCCTCCCTCCTGGAACACCGGGGAGCTGTTTTTT	CASSPPSWNTGELFF
TRBV9	-	-	TRBJ2-1	TGTGCCAGCAGCGGCGTCCCAGCGGGCGTCTACAATGAGCAGTTCTTC	CASSGVPAGVYNEQFF
TRBV7-3	-	many	TRBJ1-1	TGTGCCAGCAGCCCCACCTTGAACACTGAAGCTTTCTTT	CASSPTLNTEAFF
TRBV20-1	-	-	TRBJ1-5	TGCAGCGCTAGCTTTCGGGGGAATCAGCCCCAGCATTTT	CSASFRGNQPQHF
TRBV19	-	-	TRBJ1-2	TGTGCCAGTAGTATAGACCGGGGGCGGAATGGCTACACCTTC	CASSIDRGRNGYTF
TRBV28	-	few	TRBJ2-7	TGTGCCAGCAGTTTCCTACAGGGTTTTCACGAGCAGTACTTC	CASSFLQGFHEQYF
TRBV5-6	-	many	TRBJ2-7	TGTGCCAGCAGCTCAGGACGGTTCGAGCAGTACTTC	CASSSGRFEQYF
TRBV3-1	-	many	TRBJ2-1	TGTGCCAGCAGCGATCCTCTAGAGGGGGGTGAGCAGTTCTTC	CASSDPLEGGEQFF
TRBV11-2	-	-	TRBJ2-5	TGTGCCAGCACTCCGGGCGGGACCCAGTACTTC	CASTPGGTQYF
TRBV19	TRBD1	-	TRBJ1-5	TGTGCCAGTAGTATCAAGGGACAGGTCGGTCAGCCCCAGCATTTT	CASSIKGQVGQPQHF
TRBV28	TRBD1	-	TRBJ1-1	TGTGCCATAAGCAGGGGGGGAGGGGGGGGCGCCGGCACTGAAGCTTTCTTT	CAISRGGGGGAGTEAFF
TRBV24-1	-	many	TRBJ2-3	TGTGCCACCAAATCGGACAGCCGCACAGATACGCAGTATTTT	CATKSDSRTDTQYF
TRBV6-5	-	-	TRBJ1-2	TGTGCCAGCAGGCGGGACCGGGGGGACTATGGCTACACCTTC	CASRRDRGDYGYTF
TRBV6-5	-	-	TRBJ2-1	TGTGCCAGCAGTTACACGAGCTACAATGAGCAGTTCTTC	CASSYTSYNEQFF
TRBV12-3/TRBV12-4	TRBD1	many	TRBJ1-1	TGTGCCAGCAACCCGACAGGGATGAACACTGAAGCTTTCTTT	CASNPTGMNTEAFF
TRBV10-2	-	-	TRBJ2-1	TGCGCCAGCAGTGAGTCGGGTAGAGGGTGGGAGTTCTTC	CASSESGRGWEFF
TRBV6-5	TRBD1	many	TRBJ2-7	TGTGCCAGCAGTTACTCGGGACAGGGAGCCTACGAGCAGTACTTC	CASSYSGQGAYEQYF